These 9 T cell receptor beta chains were all obtained from the same sample, sequenced in a study of blood T cells in healthy people across ages. The authors ran a second PCR of about 6 to 11 cycles using a sample-barcoded 5' primer and a J-beta primer mix. TCRdb recomputed calls from the 5' RACE reads with MiXCR, one row per CDR3 protein. The sample records hundreds of thousands of distinct CDR3 sequences, about 28% being singletons. This sample was shared with a second study, whose subject was T cells of mothers and their children.

Sequenced material: blood. The source of these receptors is a boy between 2 and 10 years old in good health.

The V and J genes are TRBV9 and TRBJ2-3, with 7 bases that match TRBD1. The CDR3 is made up of 14 amino acids. Germline CDR1 reads SGDLS; CDR2 reads YYNGEE. The ends lost 3 bases at V and 8 bases at J; junction bases unmatched: 9. The CDR3 nucleotides read TGTGCCAGCAGCGCACCAGGGGGAAGGGGTACGCAGTATTTT. Protein product: CASSAPGGRGTQYF.

This clonotype occurred a few times. V gene TRBV9 combines with J gene TRBJ2-3, with TRBD2 matching 8 bases. The CDR3 length is 15 residues. With V trimmed by 5 bases and J by 3 bases, 8 bases remained unmatched. Per germline, CDR1 SGDLS and CDR2 YYNGEE. DNA of the CDR3: TGTGCCAGCAGTCAAATGGGCGGGGGGACAGATACGCAGTATTTT. Its translation: CASSQMGGGTDTQYF.

This chain connects TRBV6-5 to TRBJ2-6; no reliable D call. The V and J ends lost 9 bases and 0 bases respectively, with 6 bases between them. Germline CDR1 reads MNHEY; CDR2 reads SVGAGI. There are 13 residues in the CDR3. The CDR3: CASWDSGANVLTF. Written as DNA, the CDR3 is TGTGCCAGTTGGGACTCTGGGGCCAACGTCCTGACTTTC.

This sequence joins TRBV12-3 or TRBV12-4 and TRBJ2-5; 8 bases fit TRBD1. The J call may not be correct, given that the DNA end is closer to TRBJ2-7. This CDR3 has 12 amino acids. The DNA for the CDR3 is TGTGCCAGCAGGGACAGGGCCTACGAGCAGTACTTC. This gives the protein CASRDRAYEQYF.

This clonotype was counted at least ten times. The chain is built from TRBV11-2 and TRBJ1-6, with TRBD1 as a possible D gene (5 bases). The CDR3 contains 15 residues. V was shortened by 1 base and J by 10 bases, with 14 bases between the two germline ends. Germline V gives CDR1 SGHAT, CDR2 FQNNGV. The CDR3 protein is CASSLVLGPGSPLHF. DNA for the CDR3: TGTGCCAGCAGCTTAGTTCTGGGACCTGGGTCACCCCTCCACTTT.

The rearrangement uses TRBV6-5 and TRBJ2-7; perhaps TRBD2 as D (5 bases). This CDR3 has 14 amino acids. Trimming removed 7 bases from V and 6 bases from J, with 19 bases in between. The germline V gene has CDR1 MNHEY and CDR2 SVGAGI. For the CDR3, the DNA is TGTGCCAGCATCCCCCTGGGGAGTCCGGGCGAGCAGTACTTC. The encoded protein is CASIPLGSPGEQYF.

V is TRBV6-5 and J is TRBJ1-1, with D maybe TRBD1 (6 bases). The germline CDR1 and CDR2 sequences are MNHEY and SVGAGI. The CDR3 has 13 amino acids. V was pared by 5 bases and J by 6 bases, with 13 bases between. The CDR3 DNA reads as TGTGCCAGCAGTAGGACAGTTTTAGCTGAAGCTTTCTTT. Protein product: CASSRTVLAEAFF.

The chain links TRBV30 to TRBJ1-4; D remains unclear. This CDR3 region has 12 residues. The germline V gene encodes CDR1 GTSNPN and CDR2 SVGIG (reference sequence). V lost 7 bases, J lost 2 bases, and 8 bases lay in between. CDR3 in DNA: TGTGCCTACGGAGCTACTAATGAAAAACTGTTTTTT. This sequence encodes CAYGATNEKLFF.

This chain uses TRBV6-2 or TRBV6-3 with TRBJ2-1; the match to TRBD1 covers 9 bases. Unmatched junction bases numbered 3, after V lost 4 bases and J lost 14 bases. The CDR3 length is 11 residues. Germline CDR1 MNHEY, CDR2 SVGEGT. The DNA for the CDR3 is TGTGCCAGCAGTTCGGGACAGGGCAAGTTCTTC. Encoded protein: CASSSGQGKFF.